This T cell receptor beta chain derives from a study of PD-1 blockade in classical Hodgkin lymphoma. Profiled with immunoSEQ multiplex PCR; TCRdb holds only in-frame clones, not every one. Here the sample spans some 10,000 clones, about nine tenths being singletons. Time point meaning: newly diagnosed, previously untreated cHL patient sample. From thawed PBMCs, CD8+ T cells were isolated by magnetic negative selection. Comparison used PBMCs from newly diagnosed, untreated classical Hodgkin lymphoma. The V end lost 6 bases, the J end lost 1 base, and 12 bases lay between the germline ends. Germline V gives CDR1 MDHEN, CDR2 SYDVKM. The CDR3 covers 14 residues. Turning to this clone: Its antigen remains unknown.

Study-wide results and limits: Causes of the repertoire differences remain undefined, possibly disease activity or prior therapy. Before treatment, TCR diversity in newly diagnosed patients was reportedly lower than in healthy donors.

V is TRBV28 and J is TRBJ2-5, with no clear D. Sequencing input: CD8+ T cells from blood. The clonotype was recovered from a human donor with classical Hodgkin lymphoma. In DNA, the CDR3 is TGTGCCAGCAGACAACAGTTGTTCCAAGAGACCCAGTACTTC. Its translation is CASRQQLFQETQYF.